These T cell receptor beta chains were read from a single sample in a study of blood T cells in healthy people across ages. Each CDR3 protein is one row after TCRdb ran MiXCR on the 5' RACE reads. This table has 1.5 million to 2 million distinct CDR3 sequences, around half appearing once. The sequencing input was blood. The receptor source for this set is a woman in her thirties or forties in good health. Each CDR3 is given with its conserved first and last residue. The order of the fields is D gene, clone size, CDR3 length, V gene, J gene, CDR3 protein, CDR3 DNA. D genes are given only for firm matches. Expanded clones get a size class; other rows say once, few or many, or leave the size out.

D gene: NA
clone size: NA
CDR3 length: 13
V gene: TRBV24-1
J gene: TRBJ2-1
CDR3 protein: CATSDFYGDEQFF
CDR3 DNA: TGTGCCACCAGTGATTTTTATGGCGATGAGCAGTTCTTC

D gene: TRBD1
clone size: NA
CDR3 length: 15
V gene: TRBV20-1
J gene: TRBJ1-2
CDR3 protein: CSARGPGQGNDGYTF
CDR3 DNA: TGCAGTGCTAGAGGTCCGGGACAGGGTAACGATGGCTACACCTTC

D gene: TRBD2
clone size: NA
CDR3 length: 14
V gene: TRBV20-1
J gene: TRBJ2-1
CDR3 protein: CSAWTSGEYNEQFF
CDR3 DNA: TGCAGTGCTTGGACTAGCGGAGAATACAATGAGCAGTTCTTC

D gene: NA
clone size: NA
CDR3 length: 13
V gene: TRBV20-1
J gene: TRBJ2-7
CDR3 protein: CSAREPGVSEQYF
CDR3 DNA: TGCAGTGCTAGAGAGCCGGGGGTGAGCGAGCAGTACTTC

D gene: NA
clone size: few
CDR3 length: 14
V gene: TRBV3-1
J gene: TRBJ1-1
CDR3 protein: CASSQYQQGGGAFF
CDR3 DNA: TGTGCCAGCAGCCAGTATCAGCAGGGCGGTGGGGCTTTCTTT

D gene: TRBD1
clone size: NA
CDR3 length: 16
V gene: TRBV3-1
J gene: TRBJ2-7
CDR3 protein: CASSRFLGQGPYEQYF
CDR3 DNA: TGTGCCAGCAGCCGTTTTCTGGGACAGGGACCATACGAGCAGTACTTC

D gene: NA
clone size: NA
CDR3 length: 15
V gene: TRBV5-6
J gene: TRBJ2-7
CDR3 protein: CASSLGILSSYEQYF
CDR3 DNA: TGTGCCAGCAGCTTGGGCATCTTAAGCTCCTACGAGCAGTACTTC

D gene: TRBD2
clone size: NA
CDR3 length: 18
V gene: TRBV5-1
J gene: TRBJ2-3
CDR3 protein: CASSLSVGLAGSTDTQYF
CDR3 DNA: TGCGCCAGCAGCTTGTCGGTCGGACTAGCGGGAAGCACAGATACGCAGTATTTT

D gene: TRBD1
clone size: few
CDR3 length: 13
V gene: TRBV18
J gene: TRBJ1-1
CDR3 protein: CASSPDRAREAFF
CDR3 DNA: TGTGCCAGCTCACCGGACAGGGCCCGTGAAGCTTTCTTT

D gene: TRBD1
clone size: NA
CDR3 length: 16
V gene: TRBV6-5
J gene: TRBJ1-5
CDR3 protein: CASSRGGTGGNQPQHF
CDR3 DNA: TGTGCCAGCAGTCGAGGGGGAACAGGGGGCAATCAGCCCCAGCATTTT

D gene: TRBD1
clone size: NA
CDR3 length: 15
V gene: TRBV6-5
J gene: TRBJ1-2
CDR3 protein: CASSYKGTGVNGYTF
CDR3 DNA: TGTGCCAGCAGTTACAAGGGGACAGGGGTGAATGGCTACACCTTC

D gene: TRBD1
clone size: few
CDR3 length: 17
V gene: TRBV28
J gene: TRBJ2-5
CDR3 protein: CASSSYWDRETQETQYF
CDR3 DNA: TGTGCCAGCAGTTCCTACTGGGACAGGGAAACACAAGAGACCCAGTACTTC

D gene: TRBD2
clone size: NA
CDR3 length: 15
V gene: TRBV5-1
J gene: TRBJ2-1
CDR3 protein: CASSRNWGGDNEQFF
CDR3 DNA: TGCGCCAGCAGCAGAAACTGGGGGGGAGACAATGAGCAGTTCTTC

D gene: TRBD1
clone size: NA
CDR3 length: 15
V gene: TRBV12-3/TRBV12-4
J gene: TRBJ1-5
CDR3 protein: CASSFDRGHNQPQHF
CDR3 DNA: TGTGCCAGCAGTTTTGACAGGGGCCACAATCAGCCCCAGCATTTT

D gene: TRBD1
clone size: NA
CDR3 length: 16
V gene: TRBV5-8
J gene: TRBJ1-5
CDR3 protein: CASSRRGTGGNQPQHF
CDR3 DNA: TGTGCCAGCAGCCGGAGAGGGACAGGGGGCAATCAGCCCCAGCATTTT

D gene: NA
clone size: few
CDR3 length: 13
V gene: TRBV6-2/TRBV6-3
J gene: TRBJ1-5
CDR3 protein: CASKRGSNQPQHF
CDR3 DNA: TGTGCCAGCAAGAGGGGATCCAATCAGCCCCAGCATTTT

D gene: NA
clone size: few
CDR3 length: 14
V gene: TRBV7-7
J gene: TRBJ1-2
CDR3 protein: CASSLERQNYGYTF
CDR3 DNA: TGTGCTAGCAGCTTAGAAAGGCAGAACTATGGCTACACCTTC

D gene: TRBD2
clone size: NA
CDR3 length: 17
V gene: TRBV28
J gene: TRBJ2-1
CDR3 protein: CASSTRLAGGLNNEQFF
CDR3 DNA: TGTGCCAGCAGTACCCGACTAGCGGGGGGGCTAAACAATGAGCAGTTCTTC

D gene: TRBD1
clone size: few
CDR3 length: 14
V gene: TRBV7-2
J gene: TRBJ1-6
CDR3 protein: CASRQGPIPSPLHF
CDR3 DNA: TGTGCCAGCCGACAGGGTCCTATCCCGTCACCCCTCCACTTT

D gene: NA
clone size: few
CDR3 length: 14
V gene: TRBV29-1
J gene: TRBJ2-1
CDR3 protein: CSVVPGNSYNEQFF
CDR3 DNA: TGCAGCGTTGTTCCGGGAAACTCCTACAATGAGCAGTTCTTC

D gene: NA
clone size: NA
CDR3 length: 14
V gene: TRBV5-1
J gene: TRBJ1-4
CDR3 protein: CASRPLRGEEKLFF
CDR3 DNA: TGCGCCAGCAGACCACTCAGGGGCGAGGAAAAACTGTTTTTT

D gene: NA
clone size: few
CDR3 length: 14
V gene: TRBV29-1
J gene: TRBJ2-3
CDR3 protein: CSGAPGSQGDTQYF
CDR3 DNA: TGCAGCGGAGCTCCGGGGTCCCAGGGCGATACGCAGTATTTT

D gene: NA
clone size: NA
CDR3 length: 15
V gene: TRBV5-1
J gene: TRBJ2-1
CDR3 protein: CASSLAIGTYNEQFF
CDR3 DNA: TGCGCCAGCAGCTTGGCCATAGGAACATACAATGAGCAGTTCTTC

D gene: NA
clone size: many
CDR3 length: 13
V gene: TRBV5-1
J gene: TRBJ2-3
CDR3 protein: CASSLLFTDTQYF
CDR3 DNA: TGTGCCAGCAGCTTACTCTTCACAGATACGCAGTATTTT

D gene: NA
clone size: NA
CDR3 length: 15
V gene: TRBV9
J gene: TRBJ1-2
CDR3 protein: CASSPRSQANYGYTF
CDR3 DNA: TGTGCCAGCAGCCCTCGGTCCCAAGCTAACTATGGCTACACCTTC

D gene: TRBD1
clone size: NA
CDR3 length: 13
V gene: TRBV7-3
J gene: TRBJ1-2
CDR3 protein: CASSYAGTGGYTF
CDR3 DNA: TGTGCCAGCAGCTATGCCGGGACAGGGGGCTACACCTTC

D gene: NA
clone size: NA
CDR3 length: 19
V gene: TRBV12-3/TRBV12-4
J gene: TRBJ2-4
CDR3 protein: CASGPLGARGSLAKNIQYF
CDR3 DNA: TGTGCCAGCGGTCCACTGGGGGCAAGGGGGTCTCTTGCGAAAAACATTCAGTACTTC

D gene: TRBD2
clone size: NA
CDR3 length: 16
V gene: TRBV20-1
J gene: TRBJ2-5
CDR3 protein: CSARVGRSGGQETQYF
CDR3 DNA: TGCAGTGCTAGAGTCGGTCGGTCGGGGGGGCAAGAGACCCAGTACTTC

D gene: NA
clone size: NA
CDR3 length: 14
V gene: TRBV12-3/TRBV12-4
J gene: TRBJ1-2
CDR3 protein: CASTTGPANYGYTF
CDR3 DNA: TGTGCCAGCACCACAGGACCTGCTAACTATGGCTACACCTTC

D gene: NA
clone size: few
CDR3 length: 12
V gene: TRBV6-5
J gene: TRBJ1-5
CDR3 protein: CATRQGNQPQHF
CDR3 DNA: TGTGCCACCCGACAGGGCAATCAGCCCCAGCATTTT

D gene: NA
clone size: few
CDR3 length: 13
V gene: TRBV6-5
J gene: TRBJ1-4
CDR3 protein: CASRGAHNEKLFF
CDR3 DNA: TGTGCCAGCAGGGGGGCTCATAATGAAAAACTGTTTTTT

D gene: NA
clone size: few
CDR3 length: 13
V gene: TRBV20-1
J gene: TRBJ2-3
CDR3 protein: CSASVRLEDTQYF
CDR3 DNA: TGCAGTGCTAGTGTGCGGCTGGAGGATACGCAGTATTTT

D gene: NA
clone size: few
CDR3 length: 13
V gene: TRBV7-9
J gene: TRBJ1-4
CDR3 protein: CASSVSDSGKLFF
CDR3 DNA: TGTGCCAGCAGTGTTTCGGACTCAGGAAAACTGTTTTTT

D gene: NA
clone size: NA
CDR3 length: 11
V gene: TRBV2
J gene: TRBJ2-5
CDR3 protein: CASRPEETQYF
CDR3 DNA: TGTGCCAGCAGACCCGAAGAGACCCAGTACTTC

D gene: TRBD1
clone size: few
CDR3 length: 14
V gene: TRBV29-1
J gene: TRBJ2-5
CDR3 protein: CSVEGNRGRETQYF
CDR3 DNA: TGCAGCGTTGAGGGGAACAGGGGACGGGAGACCCAGTACTTC

D gene: NA
clone size: NA
CDR3 length: 16
V gene: TRBV7-3
J gene: TRBJ2-5
CDR3 protein: CASSLIALPGRETQYF
CDR3 DNA: TGTGCCAGCAGCTTAATAGCTCTACCAGGGCGAGAGACCCAGTACTTC

D gene: NA
clone size: NA
CDR3 length: 16
V gene: TRBV4-2
J gene: TRBJ2-1
CDR3 protein: CASSIEDKGVYNEQFF
CDR3 DNA: TGTGCCAGCAGCATAGAGGACAAGGGAGTTTACAATGAGCAGTTCTTC

D gene: TRBD1
clone size: few
CDR3 length: 21
V gene: TRBV3-1
J gene: TRBJ2-5
CDR3 protein: CASSQEMSPGQGWDLKETQYF
CDR3 DNA: TGTGCCAGCAGCCAAGAAATGTCCCCAGGACAGGGCTGGGACTTAAAAGAGACCCAGTACTTC

D gene: TRBD1
clone size: NA
CDR3 length: 16
V gene: TRBV15
J gene: TRBJ1-5
CDR3 protein: CATSRETGGFNQPQHF
CDR3 DNA: TGTGCCACCAGCAGAGAAACAGGGGGCTTCAATCAGCCCCAGCATTTT

D gene: NA
clone size: NA
CDR3 length: 21
V gene: TRBV4-1
J gene: TRBJ2-2
CDR3 protein: CASSQDILSVRTQRNTGELFF
CDR3 DNA: TGCGCCAGCAGCCAAGATATCCTGTCTGTTCGGACACAAAGGAACACCGGGGAGCTGTTTTTT

D gene: NA
clone size: few
CDR3 length: 14
V gene: TRBV3-1
J gene: TRBJ1-2
CDR3 protein: CASSHTGFNYGYTF
CDR3 DNA: TGTGCCAGCAGCCACACAGGGTTCAACTATGGCTACACCTTC

D gene: TRBD1
clone size: few
CDR3 length: 18
V gene: TRBV4-3
J gene: TRBJ2-7
CDR3 protein: CASSHFPGTATIPYEQYF
CDR3 DNA: TGCGCCAGCAGCCACTTCCCCGGGACAGCGACCATCCCCTACGAGCAGTACTTC

D gene: TRBD1
clone size: once
CDR3 length: 13
V gene: TRBV29-1
J gene: TRBJ2-5
CDR3 protein: CGATGQGLKTQYF
CDR3 DNA: TGCGGCGCTACCGGACAGGGATTAAAGACCCAGTACTTC

D gene: NA
clone size: many
CDR3 length: 11
V gene: TRBV20-1
J gene: TRBJ2-3
CDR3 protein: CSARSTDTQYF
CDR3 DNA: TGCAGTGCTAGAAGCACAGATACGCAGTATTTT

D gene: TRBD1
clone size: NA
CDR3 length: 15
V gene: TRBV28
J gene: TRBJ2-7
CDR3 protein: CASSFPRQGHYEQYF
CDR3 DNA: TGTGCCAGCAGTTTCCCGAGACAGGGACACTACGAGCAGTACTTC

D gene: TRBD1
clone size: NA
CDR3 length: 14
V gene: TRBV20-1
J gene: TRBJ2-1
CDR3 protein: CSASGGQGPNEQFF
CDR3 DNA: TGCAGTGCTAGTGGCGGACAGGGGCCCAATGAGCAGTTCTTC

D gene: NA
clone size: NA
CDR3 length: 13
V gene: TRBV7-2
J gene: TRBJ2-3
CDR3 protein: CASSPLGGDTQYF
CDR3 DNA: TGTGCCAGCAGCCCTCTTGGGGGAGATACGCAGTATTTT

D gene: NA
clone size: NA
CDR3 length: 14
V gene: TRBV3-1
J gene: TRBJ2-3
CDR3 protein: CALPRGRKTDTQYF
CDR3 DNA: TGTGCCCTTCCCCGGGGGCGGAAAACAGATACGCAGTATTTT

D gene: NA
clone size: NA
CDR3 length: 18
V gene: TRBV11-2
J gene: TRBJ2-3
CDR3 protein: CASSSDGQVGASTDTQYF
CDR3 DNA: TGTGCCAGCAGTTCAGACGGGCAGGTGGGGGCTAGCACAGATACGCAGTATTTT

D gene: TRBD1
clone size: few
CDR3 length: 17
V gene: TRBV20-1
J gene: TRBJ2-4
CDR3 protein: CSASQTPDRDVKNIQYF
CDR3 DNA: TGCAGTGCTAGTCAAACCCCGGACAGGGATGTCAAAAACATTCAGTACTTC

D gene: TRBD1
clone size: NA
CDR3 length: 12
V gene: TRBV20-1
J gene: TRBJ2-1
CDR3 protein: CSGQGLYNEQFF
CDR3 DNA: TGCAGTGGACAGGGGCTCTACAATGAGCAGTTCTTC

D gene: NA
clone size: NA
CDR3 length: 13
V gene: TRBV2
J gene: TRBJ1-2
CDR3 protein: CARKLQGRGGYTF
CDR3 DNA: TGTGCCAGGAAATTACAGGGAAGGGGAGGCTACACCTTC

D gene: NA
clone size: NA
CDR3 length: 12
V gene: TRBV7-9
J gene: TRBJ2-1
CDR3 protein: CASSRTPGEQFF
CDR3 DNA: TGTGCCAGCAGCCGAACGCCGGGTGAGCAGTTCTTC

D gene: TRBD2
clone size: NA
CDR3 length: 16
V gene: TRBV6-2/TRBV6-3
J gene: TRBJ2-5
CDR3 protein: CASSLRTSGGSETQYF
CDR3 DNA: TGTGCCAGCAGTCTTCGGACTAGCGGGGGCAGTGAGACCCAGTACTTC

D gene: NA
clone size: few
CDR3 length: 16
V gene: TRBV6-2/TRBV6-3
J gene: TRBJ1-5
CDR3 protein: CASSRASVPSNQPQHF
CDR3 DNA: TGTGCCAGCAGTAGGGCCAGCGTCCCCTCGAATCAGCCCCAGCATTTT

D gene: TRBD2
clone size: NA
CDR3 length: 22
V gene: TRBV27
J gene: TRBJ2-4
CDR3 protein: CASSSRKTSGGAVGIAKNIQYF
CDR3 DNA: TGTGCCAGCAGTTCCCGGAAGACTAGCGGGGGGGCGGTTGGTATAGCCAAAAACATTCAGTACTTC

D gene: NA
clone size: NA
CDR3 length: 14
V gene: TRBV28
J gene: TRBJ2-5
CDR3 protein: CAGSRRHRVGTQYF
CDR3 DNA: TGTGCCGGATCCCGACGGCACAGGGTAGGGACCCAGTACTTC

D gene: TRBD2
clone size: NA
CDR3 length: 18
V gene: TRBV7-9
J gene: TRBJ2-3
CDR3 protein: CASSRPPGLAGATDTQYF
CDR3 DNA: TGTGCCAGCAGCAGACCCCCGGGACTAGCGGGGGCCACAGATACGCAGTATTTT

D gene: NA
clone size: few
CDR3 length: 14
V gene: TRBV6-2/TRBV6-3
J gene: TRBJ2-7
CDR3 protein: CASTEGQNLYEQYF
CDR3 DNA: TGTGCCAGCACCGAGGGACAAAACCTCTACGAGCAGTACTTC